This T cell receptor (beta chain) comes out of a study of blood T cell repertoires in COVID-19. This CDR3 spans 11 amino acids. Germline loops: CDR1 SGHAT, CDR2 FQNNGV. With V trimmed by 4 bases and J by 10 bases, 4 bases remained unmatched. Sequenced by immunoSEQ multiplex PCR; TCRdb stores in-frame clones only, minus some. The sample shows more than 200,000 clones, around 86% of them seen only once. Sequencing was performed on PBMCs or T cells enriched from blood (not recorded which). V gene TRBV11-2 combines with J gene TRBJ2-7; 7 bases are shared with TRBD2. This clonotype was obtained from a woman in her forties or fifties who had recovered from COVID-19. The DNA for the CDR3 is TGTGCCAGCAGCTGGGGACTATCTCAGTACTTC. Encoded protein: CASSWGLSQYF.